This T cell receptor beta chain was recovered during a study of shared clonotypes between healthy human individuals. Study-level points and caveats: Large sequencing depth failed to make sorted-subset sequencing complete, rarefaction showed. Non-shared clonotypes had lower generation probabilities than those shared by all four donors. Across subsets, estimated richness was generally greater for naive than for memory populations.

CDR1 and CDR2 from the germline V gene are MNHNS and SASEGT. The CDR3 totals 16 residues. V was clipped by 4 bases and J by 4 bases, with 16 bases between them. Worth noting for this clone: The antigen is unknown.

Researchers ran the assay at a deep level. Sequencing was performed with immunoSEQ multiplex PCR; in TCRdb, only in-frame clones are kept and a portion is missing. The sample has around 2.3 million clones, 90% to 97% seen once; the top ten hold 0.13%. The sequenced sample consisted of naive CD4+ T cells sorted from blood. Subset specified: CD45RA+ positively selected. The chain combines TRBV6-1 with TRBJ1-4, with D possibly being TRBD1 (5 bases). The clonotype originates from a young man in good health. The DNA for the CDR3 is TGTGCCAGCAGTGTTATTACCGGGACGATTAATGAAAAACTGTTTTTT. Amino acid sequence: CASSVITGTINEKLFF.